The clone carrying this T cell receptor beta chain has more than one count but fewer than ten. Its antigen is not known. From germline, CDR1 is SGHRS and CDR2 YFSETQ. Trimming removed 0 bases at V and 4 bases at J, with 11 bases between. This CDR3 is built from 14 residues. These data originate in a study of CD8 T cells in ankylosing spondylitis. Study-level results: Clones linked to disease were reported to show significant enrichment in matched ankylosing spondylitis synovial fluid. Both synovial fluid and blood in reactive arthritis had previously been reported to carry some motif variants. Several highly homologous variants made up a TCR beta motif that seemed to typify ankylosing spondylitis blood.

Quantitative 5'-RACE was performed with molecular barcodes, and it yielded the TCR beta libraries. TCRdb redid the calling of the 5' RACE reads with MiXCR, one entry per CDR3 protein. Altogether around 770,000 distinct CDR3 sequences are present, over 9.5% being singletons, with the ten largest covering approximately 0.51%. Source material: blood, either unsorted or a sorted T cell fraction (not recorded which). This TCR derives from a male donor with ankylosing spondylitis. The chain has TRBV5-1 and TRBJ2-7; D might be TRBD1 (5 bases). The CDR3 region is CASSLVQGRYEQYF. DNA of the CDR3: TGCGCCAGCAGCTTGGTGCAGGGCAGGTACGAGCAGTACTTC.